This TCR beta chain was retrieved from a study of metastatic and nonmetastatic thyroid tumors. Whole-study context: The study looked at repertoires side by side in blood and in tumor or nodule tissue from malignant and benign thyroid patients. Study observations and caveats: According to reports, the diversity of TCR beta was significantly higher in malignant thyroid tumors than in benign nodules, and this held in both blood and tumor samples.

The junction had 9 bases not matched to a gene; V was cut back by 0 bases and J by 4 bases. The CDR3 covers 17 residues. The V gene's germline CDR1 is MNHEY and CDR2 SVGAGI. No treatment had been given to any patient before thyroid surgery. Ten or more counts support this clone. Its matching antigen is unknown. With MiXCR, TCRdb called clones anew from the PCR reads. The table shows approximately 15,000 clones, with roughly 23% occurring only once. This TCR derives from a female donor with papillary thyroid cancer or a benign thyroid nodule (not recorded which). Some clones in this sample may be carry-over from other donors' samples. Sequenced: tumor tissue. The gene calls are TRBV6-5 and TRBJ1-5, with TRBD1 identical over 7 bases. CDR3 loop: CASSYSRGGAGNQPQHF. In nucleotides, the CDR3 is TGTGCCAGCAGTTACTCGAGAGGGGGCGCGGGGAATCAGCCCCAGCATTTT.